The T cell receptor beta chain described here comes from a study of T cells in Graves' hyperthyroidism and ophthalmopathy. Diagnoses used clinical symptoms, serum thyroxine and TRAb, thyroid ultrasound and orbital computed tomography. This clonotype was picked up many times. Its antigen remains unidentified. Whole-study findings and limits: Within blood appeared most thyroid clonotypes that had expanded above 0.001. For ophthalmopathy, model prediction preceded onset by a median about 6.2 months. A model built on 13 V-J features separated ophthalmopathy from stable hyperthyroidism.

There were TCR beta CDR3 regions amplified from RNA transcripts. HTBI primers were the set used in a first-round RT-PCR of the TCR CDR3. TCRdb itself ran the multiplex PCR reads through MiXCR, one entry per CDR3 protein. The sample has some 760,000 distinct CDR3 sequences; 13% to 15% are singletons. The CDR3 is made up of 15 amino acids. V lost 4 bases, J lost 8 bases, and 17 bases lay in between. CDR1 and CDR2 from the germline V gene are WNHNN and SYGVQD (reference sequence). The clonotype comes from a woman younger than 30 with Graves' hyperthyroidism. This rearrangement joins TRBV10-1 to TRBJ2-2; D gene uncertain. Sequencing was performed on blood. The CDR3 sequence: CASSAGSPGRGELFF. CDR3 nucleotide sequence: TGCGCCAGCAGTGCCGGGTCCCCCGGAAGAGGGGAGCTGTTTTTT.